This T cell receptor (beta chain) was profiled in a study of response to subunit inactivated influenza vaccine (dated by TCRdb to 2016 to 2019). Regarding the study in general: To follow how T cells responded to a trivalent subunit inactivated influenza vaccine, the researchers relied on deep quantitative profiling of the T cell receptor repertoire. General study outcomes and caveats: According to the authors, only a limited number of new T cells may be recruited by each seasonal influenza vaccination.

The library was made by RT-PCR. Sequencing instrument: Illumina HiSeq 2500. TCRdb reran the public reads through fastp at Q25 and MiXCR, keeping productive beta chains. Duplicate CDR3 protein sequences are folded into a single record with the most common DNA and genes. The sample contains a few hundred thousand distinct CDR3 sequences, around 15% of them found a single time. Of the sample, 11% is held by the ten largest clones. Inclusive of the bounding cysteine and phenylalanine, the CDR3 is 14 residues long. The retained sequence is limited to the CDR3, 42 bases, with the frame set at the first base. CDR1 and CDR2 are drawn from the germline V gene: SGHRS, YFSETQ. A distance of 10 bases separates the germline ends of V and J, which lose 5 bases and 1 base respectively. In its sample, this clonotype was seen many times. Its antigen is unknown. Base qualities were left out, and no much larger clone turns up one base away.

This sample comprised PBMCs from blood, obtained 12 days after vaccination. The receptor was isolated from a man aged 50 to 59 who received an inactivated influenza vaccine. Donor details come from another sample of the same person, matched by shared clones. The rearranged segments are TRBV5-1 and TRBJ2-1, and the D gene may be TRBD1, 6 bases matching. The DNA is as follows: TGCGCCAGCAGATCACAGGGTTCCTACAATGAGCAGTTCTTC. This sequence encodes CASRSQGSYNEQFF.